Below, 26 T cell receptor beta chains from the same sample are listed, as sequenced in a study of CD8+CD57+ T cells in acquired aplastic anemia. Previously, flow cytometry had revealed CD8+CD57+ cell expansion in the patients chosen for sequencing. Genomic DNA was employed as the template in profiling TCR beta VDJ and CDR3. TCRdb re-called the reads with MiXCR, one entry per CDR3 protein. The sample holds about 200,000 distinct CDR3 sequences; 60% to 80% are singletons and the top ten take about 60%. Sequenced input: sorted CD4+, CD8+, or CD8+CD57+ T cells (not recorded which) from PBMCs. Every receptor here comes from a human donor with aplastic anemia.

This clonotype was counted only a few times. V is TRBV15 and J is TRBJ2-7, with D hard to call. V shed 8 bases and J shed 1 base, with 12 bases lying between them. The CDR3 consists of 13 residues. In germline, CDR1 is LNHNV, CDR2 YYDKDF (reference sequence). The CDR3 DNA is TGTGCCACCGGTCCCGGGTTATCCTACGAGCAGTACTTC. This gives the protein CATGPGLSYEQYF.

The chain is built from TRBV20-1 and TRBJ2-7, with TRBD1 identical over 8 bases. Per germline, CDR1 DFQATT and CDR2 SNEGSKA (reference sequence). This CDR3 region has 16 residues. Germline trimming cut 0 bases from V and 5 bases from J; bases unmatched to any gene: 12. The CDR3 DNA reads as TGCAGTGCTAGAGATGAGTTCCGGGACAGGTTACACGAGCAGTACTTC. This translates into CSARDEFRDRLHEQYF.

The chain links TRBV15 to TRBJ2-7; the match to TRBD1 covers 12 bases. Germline loops: CDR1 LNHNV, CDR2 YYDKDF (reference sequence). CDR3 length: 19 residues. J was trimmed by 4 bases and V by 2 bases; bases with no gene match: 15. The CDR3 here is CATSRPFPGQGAFSYEQYF. The CDR3 DNA reads as TGTGCCACCAGCAGACCATTTCCGGGACAGGGGGCATTTTCTTACGAGCAGTACTTC.

The chain uses TRBV6-4 and TRBJ2-3; 8 positions agree with TRBD1. Germline V gene data show CDR1 as MRHNA and CDR2 as SNTAGT. Germline trimming cut 0 bases from V and 4 bases from J; bases unmatched to any gene: 0. The CDR3 has 14 residues. In DNA, the CDR3 is TGTGCCAGCAGTGACTCGACAGGGGCAGATACGCAGTATTTT. It specifies CASSDSTGADTQYF.

This clonotype was counted between two and nine times. The rearrangement joins TRBV6-1 to TRBJ2-3; D call uncertain. There are 13 residues in the CDR3. V was cut by 0 bases and J by 4 bases, with 5 bases left in between. CDR1 is MNHNS, CDR2 SASEGT, per germline. The DNA of the CDR3 is TGTGCCAGCAGTGAAGCGCTAGCAGATACGCAGTATTTT. Its translation is CASSEALADTQYF.

Only a few counts were recorded for this clonotype. J is TRBJ1-2 and V is TRBV4-3; no firm D call. Germline CDR1 reads LGHNA; CDR2 reads YSLEER. The CDR3 extends over 15 amino acids. Trimming stripped 4 bases from V and 3 bases from J, with 15 bases between. The CDR3 DNA follows: TGCGCCAGCAGCCCCAGAGGCGGCTATCACTATGGCTACACCTTC. Encoded protein: CASSPRGGYHYGYTF.

This chain links TRBV7-2 with TRBJ2-5; TRBD2 agrees at 12 bases. CDR3 size: 14 residues. Germline V gene sequence: CDR1 SGHTA, CDR2 FQGNSA. V shed 8 bases and J 6 bases; nucleotides not matched to a gene: 7. The CDR3 nucleotides read TGTGCCAGCGTCCGACTAGCGGGGGCCCAGACCCAGTACTTC. This codes for CASVRLAGAQTQYF.

This clonotype was seen a single time. CDR3 sequence (DNA): TGCGCCAGCAAACGACTAGCGGCCTCCTACAATGAGCAGTTCTTC. Translating it yields CASKRLAASYNEQFF. This sequence joins TRBV10-1 and TRBJ2-1; 9 bases are shared with TRBD2. Germline trimming cut 7 bases from V and 0 bases from J; bases unmatched to any gene: 4. The V gene's germline CDR1 is WNHNN and CDR2 SYGVQD (reference sequence). The length of the CDR3 is 15 residues.

This clonotype appeared many times. This chain links TRBV15 with TRBJ2-1; 11 nucleotides align to TRBD1. CDR1 and CDR2 (germline): LNHNV, YYDKDF (reference sequence). CDR3 length equals 18 residues. J was trimmed by 4 bases and V by 3 bases; bases with no gene match: 11. CDR3 in amino acids: CATSSSRSGQGVYNEQFF. The CDR3 bases are TGTGCCACCAGCAGCTCCAGGTCGGGACAGGGGGTATACAATGAGCAGTTCTTC.

The rearrangement links TRBV15 to TRBJ1-3; D is possibly TRBD1 (5 bases). The V gene lost 0 bases and the J gene lost 4 bases, with 10 bases spanning the gap. The CDR3 is 15 residues long. Germline CDR1 is LNHNV and CDR2 is YYDKDF (reference sequence). CDR3 loop: CATSRETGGGNTIYF. The CDR3 nucleotides are TGTGCCACCAGCAGAGAAACAGGAGGAGGAAACACCATATATTTT.

This clonotype occurred many times. The chain links TRBV5-6 to TRBJ2-7; D is undetermined. This CDR3 has 13 amino acids. With 2 bases removed from V and 6 bases from J, the gap between germline ends came to 12 bases. Germline values: CDR1 SGHDT, CDR2 YYEEEE. This chain's CDR3 is CASSFGLGGEQYF. DNA of the CDR3: TGTGCCAGCAGCTTTGGTTTGGGTGGCGAGCAGTACTTC.

This clonotype has ten or more counts. This chain joins TRBV5-6 and TRBJ2-7; D may be TRBD1 (6 bases). V was cut by 4 bases and J by 2 bases, with 19 bases left in between. This CDR3 has 16 residues. CDR1 and CDR2 from the germline V gene are SGHDT and YYEEEE. This CDR3 reads CASSPQPRGFPYEQYF. The CDR3 bases are TGTGCCAGCAGCCCACAACCCAGGGGTTTCCCCTACGAGCAGTACTTC.

V and J are TRBV7-9 and TRBJ2-7; tentative D call: TRBD2 (5 bases). Germline V lookup: CDR1 SEHNR, CDR2 FQNEAQ (reference sequence). V was clipped by 2 bases and J by 5 bases, with 10 bases between them. The CDR3 runs 13 residues. The CDR3 reads CASSLLLANEQYF. The CDR3 DNA reads as TGTGCCAGCAGCTTATTATTAGCGAACGAGCAGTACTTC.

V gene TRBV15 combines with J gene TRBJ1-1; TRBD1 matches at 12 bases. Losses at the gene ends were 3 bases for V and 6 bases for J; bases not matched to a gene: 11. Germline CDR1 LNHNV, CDR2 YYDKDF (reference sequence). This CDR3 contains 17 residues. CDR3 bases: TGTGCCACCAGCAGCTCCAGGTCGGGACAGGGGGCACCTGAAGCTTTCTTT. Amino acids: CATSSSRSGQGAPEAFF.

The chain couples TRBV29-1 to TRBJ2-5; 8 nucleotides line up with TRBD2. Per the germline V gene, CDR1 is SQVTM and CDR2 is ANQGSEA. The CDR3 is 14 amino acids. V lost 5 bases and J lost 4; bases outside the gene matches: 9. CDR3 nucleotides: TGCAGCGTTTTGCAGCGGGAGCGAAGAGAGACCCAGTACTTC. Translated, it gives CSVLQRERRETQYF.

In this sample, this clonotype turned up many times. The rearrangement joins TRBV5-1 to TRBJ2-7; D is uncertain. CDR3 length: 15 residues. Germline CDR1 SGHRS, CDR2 YFSETQ. V lost 0 bases and J 2 bases, leaving 12 bases between the germline ends. CDR3 protein: CASSLEAVVTYEQYF. DNA of the CDR3: TGCGCCAGCAGCTTGGAGGCAGTTGTGACCTACGAGCAGTACTTC.

CDR3 sequence (DNA): TGTGCCAGCAGCTTATCAGGCGGCGGAGTTTACAATGAGCAGTTCTTC. It encodes CASSLSGGGVYNEQFF. J is TRBJ2-1 and V is TRBV7-2; D gene ambiguous. The CDR3 contains 16 residues. CDR1 is SGHTA and CDR2 is FQGNSA in the germline V gene. V shed 2 bases and J shed 4 bases, with 15 bases lying between them.

The gene calls are TRBV2 and TRBJ1-5; possible D gene TRBD1, 5 bases. Trimming left V 3 bases short and J 3 bases short, with 12 bases between. Germline V gives CDR1 SNHLY, CDR2 FYNNEI. The CDR3 covers 15 residues. The CDR3, as DNA: TGTGCCAGCAGTGAGTTAGGAGGGGTCAATCAGCCCCAGCATTTT. It encodes CASSELGGVNQPQHF.

This chain uses TRBV2 with TRBJ2-1, with 8 bases matching TRBD2. CDR1 and CDR2 from the germline V gene are SNHLY and FYNNEI. The length of the CDR3 is 14 residues. V shed 5 bases and J 6 bases; nucleotides not matched to a gene: 6. In nucleotides, the CDR3 is TGTGCCAGCAGTCTTAGCGGGGTATCCAATGAGCAGTTCTTC. This codes for CASSLSGVSNEQFF.

This clonotype was detected a few times. A junction end diverges from the germline sequence, so it may reflect a read error. The chain recombines TRBV7-7 with TRBJ2-1; D might be TRBD2 (5 bases). CDR1 and CDR2 from the germline V gene are SSHAT and FNYEAQ (reference sequence). This CDR3 has 13 residues. CDR3: CASSPDSYNEQFF. The CDR3 nucleotides read TGTGCTAGCAGCCCGGACTCGTACAATGAGCAGTTCTTC. The full variable domain, its missing parts supplied by reference TRBV7-7 and TRBJ2-1, is GAGVSQSPRYKVTKRGQDVTLRCDPISSHATLYWYQQALGQGPEFLTYFNYEAQPDKSGLPSDRFSAERPEGSISTLTIQRTEQRDSAMYRCASSPDSYNEQFFGPGTRLTVL.

This clonotype came up many times. The CDR3 loop is CASTLLGEITNEQFF. The DNA for the CDR3 is TGTGCCAGCACACTGCTTGGGGAAATTACGAATGAGCAGTTCTTC. The V call is TRBV7-9, the J call TRBJ2-1; D unresolved. CDR3 size: 15 residues. Germline V gene sequence: CDR1 SEHNR, CDR2 FQNEAQ (reference sequence). Between the trimmed V and J ends, which lost 7 bases and 7 bases, there was a span of 20 bases.

This sequence joins TRBV7-6 and TRBJ1-2, with D possibly TRBD1 on 5 matching bases. Germline CDR1 and CDR2: SGHVS and FNYEAQ. V shed 5 bases and J shed 5 bases, with 9 bases lying between them. The CDR3 contains 12 residues. The CDR3 DNA reads TGTGCCAGCAGCACAGACAGTTATGGCTACACCTTC. This codes for CASSTDSYGYTF. Based on the CDR3 plus reference TRBV7-6 and TRBJ1-2, the full variable domain is GAGVSQSPRYKVTKRGQDVALRCDPISGHVSLYWYRQALGQGPEFLTYFNYEAQQDKSGLPNDRFSAERPEGSISTLTIQRTEQRDSAMYRCASSTDSYGYTFGSGTRLTVV.

V usage is TRBV20-1 and J usage is TRBJ1-2; no definite D call. The CDR3 spans 11 residues. Germline CDR1 reads DFQATT; CDR2 reads SNEGSKA (reference sequence). V was pared by 3 bases and J by 8 bases, with 10 bases between. The CDR3 sequence: CSARRTQGYTF. As DNA, the CDR3 is TGCAGTGCTAGGAGGACCCAGGGCTACACCTTC.

V is TRBV5-4 and J is TRBJ2-7; a possible D gene is TRBD1 (6 bases). CDR3 size: 16 residues. The V gene lost 8 bases and the J gene lost 2 bases, with 23 bases spanning the gap. The germline gives CDR1 SGHNT, CDR2 YYREEE (reference sequence). The chain's CDR3 is CASRDRLGPKPYEQYF. The CDR3 nucleotides are TGTGCCAGTCGTGACAGGCTAGGACCAAAACCCTACGAGCAGTACTTC.

The chain carries TRBV5-5 and TRBJ2-7; D is unresolved. Germline loops: CDR1 SGHKS, CDR2 YYEKEE (reference sequence). V dropped 0 bases and J dropped 4 bases, with 8 bases sitting between them. This CDR3 contains 13 residues. The CDR3 here is CASSLGLQYEQYF. DNA for the CDR3: TGTGCCAGCAGCTTGGGACTCCAGTACGAGCAGTACTTC.

The chain recombines TRBV12-3 or TRBV12-4 with TRBJ2-7; unclear D gene. Trimming removed 4 bases from V and 4 bases from J, with 11 bases in between. This CDR3 is 13 amino acids long. The CDR3: CASSSGPRYEQYF. The CDR3 DNA is TGTGCCAGCAGTTCCGGACCGAGGTACGAGCAGTACTTC.